The 23 T cell receptor beta chains below were found in one sample sequenced in a study of blood T cell repertoires in COVID-19. Here immunoSEQ multiplex PCR was the method, and the copy in TCRdb shows in-frame clones only, minus some. Here the sample spans fewer than 200,000 clones, around 80% being singletons. What was sequenced was PBMCs or T cells enriched from blood (not recorded which). The receptor set was obtained from a woman aged 50 to 65 who had recovered from COVID-19.

DNA for the CDR3: TGTGCCAGCAGCCTACGGACAGGGGTAAGCAATCAGCCCCAGCATTTT. Translated: CASSLRTGVSNQPQHF. This sequence joins TRBV7-2 and TRBJ1-5; TRBD1 aligns across 9 bases. V lost 5 bases and J lost 1; bases outside the gene matches: 6. Per the germline V gene, CDR1 is SGHTA and CDR2 is FQGNSA. This CDR3 has 16 amino acids.

J is TRBJ1-1 and V is TRBV10-3; 11 bases fit TRBD1. V trimming: 3 bases; J trimming: 4 bases; junction bases outside the gene matches: 10. The V gene's germline CDR1 is ENHRY and CDR2 SYGVKD. This CDR3 contains 17 residues. Here the CDR3 reads CAISDRGQGDGGTEAFF. The CDR3, as DNA: TGTGCCATCAGTGATAGGGGACAGGGGGATGGTGGCACTGAAGCTTTCTTT.

The chain combines TRBV7-2 with TRBJ2-4; 10 bases map to TRBD1. CDR3 length: 14 residues. Trimming at V came to 0 bases and at J to 7 bases, leaving 0 bases not matched to a gene. CDR1 and CDR2 from the germline V gene are SGHTA and FQGNSA. The CDR3 region has the DNA TGTGCCAGCAGCTTAGCGGGACAGGGGAACATTCAGTACTTC. Residues: CASSLAGQGNIQYF.

This clone turned up a few times. The chain employs TRBV28 and TRBJ2-1, with a weak D call TRBD2 (6 bases). Per germline, CDR1 MDHEN and CDR2 SYDVKM. CDR3 length: 16 residues. Trimming took off 3 bases at V and 3 bases at J, with 15 bases between the two ends. The DNA of the CDR3 is TGTGCCAGCAGTTTTAGTTGGGTGGACTACTACAATGAGCAGTTCTTC. Its protein is CASSFSWVDYYNEQFF.

The V gene is TRBV5-6, the J gene TRBJ2-5; 8 positions match TRBD1. The CDR3 totals 15 residues. J lost 4 bases, V lost 5 bases, and 10 bases had no gene match. CDR1 and CDR2 (germline): SGHDT, YYEEEE. CDR3 amino acids: CASRFGQGRRETQYF. In nucleotides, the CDR3 is TGTGCCAGCAGGTTCGGACAGGGTAGAAGAGAGACCCAGTACTTC.

This rearrangement joins TRBV19 to TRBJ1-5; no firm D call. V was trimmed by 1 base and J by 0 bases, leaving 13 bases between them. CDR1 and CDR2 from the germline V gene are LNHDA and SQIVND (reference sequence). The CDR3 has 17 amino acids. CDR3 sequence reads: CASSIAQSADSNQPQHF. The CDR3 DNA reads as TGTGCCAGTAGTATAGCACAGTCGGCTGATAGCAATCAGCCCCAGCATTTT. The full variable domain, with the rest looked up from reference TRBV19 and TRBJ1-5, is DGGITQSPKYLFRKEGQNVTLSCEQNLNHDAMYWYRQDPGQGLRLIYYSQIVNDFQKGDIAEGYSVSREKKESFPLTVTSAQKNPTAFYLCASSIAQSADSNQPQHFGDGTRLSIL.

V gene TRBV6-1 combines with J gene TRBJ2-1; 11 bases match TRBD2. With 4 bases clipped from V and 6 bases from J, the junction kept 8 bases outside the gene matches. CDR3 length equals 16 residues. Germline V CDR1 and CDR2: MNHNS, SASEGT. In DNA, the CDR3 is TGTGCCAGCAGTGGGGCGGGACTAGCGGCCTCCAATGAGCAGTTCTTC. This encodes CASSGAGLAASNEQFF.

Details on this clone: A junction end diverges from the germline sequence, so it may reflect a read error. The chain links TRBV4-1 to TRBJ2-5; 7 bases align to TRBD2. Germline lookup yields CDR1 MGHRA and CDR2 YSYEKL. The CDR3 extends over 15 amino acids. The CDR3, as DNA: TGCGCCAGCAGCCAAGGGTCTAGCGGCCCAGAGAGCCAGTACTTC. Translation: CASSQGSSGPESQYF.

This chain's CDR3 is CASSHPGLNYEQYF. The CDR3 region has the DNA TGTGCCAGCAGTCATCCAGGACTAAACTACGAGCAGTACTTC. The rearrangement links TRBV5-5 to TRBJ2-7; weak D call: TRBD2 (6 bases). V lost 5 bases and J 3 bases, leaving 15 bases between the germline ends. Germline assignment: CDR1 SGHKS and CDR2 YYEKEE (reference sequence). There are 14 residues in the CDR3.

The chain recombines TRBV6-2 or TRBV6-3 with TRBJ2-3; 7 positions agree with TRBD1. The V and J ends lost 6 bases and 8 bases, in that order; junction bases with no gene match: 14. This CDR3 is built from 15 residues. CDR1 is MNHEY, CDR2 SVGEGT, per germline. The CDR3 sequence: CASSSIDRDAVTQYF. The CDR3 DNA reads TGTGCCAGCAGCTCTATAGACAGGGATGCAGTTACGCAGTATTTT.

The CDR3 nucleotides read TGCGCCAGCACCGAGACTAGCGGGAGTACCGACGAGCAGTACTTC. Amino acids: CASTETSGSTDEQYF. This chain links TRBV5-1 with TRBJ2-7; 12 bases are shared with TRBD2. Looked up from germline, CDR1 is SGHRS and CDR2 is YFSETQ. V was clipped by 6 bases and J by 5 bases; unmatched bases: 9. The CDR3 has 15 amino acids.

This clone came up a few times. V and J are TRBV29-1 and TRBJ1-2, with TRBD1 identical over 12 bases. CDR1 is SQVTM and CDR2 is ANQGSEA in the germline V gene. CDR3 length equals 15 residues. Trimming cost V 2 bases and J 7 bases; bases outside gene matches: 8. CDR3: CSVERDRGRVGGYTF. The CDR3 DNA sequence: TGCAGCGTTGAAAGGGACAGGGGGCGGGTTGGTGGCTACACCTTC.

The V gene is TRBV24-1, the J gene TRBJ1-2; the match to TRBD1 covers 10 bases. The CDR3 spans 14 residues. J was trimmed by 8 bases and V by 2 bases; bases with no gene match: 4. Germline V gene sequence: CDR1 KGHDR, CDR2 SFDVKD. This CDR3 is CATSDSGTGVGYTF. The DNA for the CDR3 is TGTGCCACCAGTGATTCCGGGACAGGGGTAGGCTACACCTTC.

The chain employs TRBV3-1 (or the pseudogene TRBV3-2) and TRBJ2-3; a weak D match, TRBD1 (5 bases). Germline V lookup: CDR1 LGHDT, CDR2 YNNKEL (reference sequence). The CDR3 runs 15 residues. V shed 6 bases and J shed 3 bases, with 16 bases lying between them. In DNA, the CDR3 is TGTGCCAGCAGTAATCAGGGAATTGGAACAGATACGCAGTATTTT. Amino acids: CASSNQGIGTDTQYF.

DNA for the CDR3: TGTGCCACCAGTGCCGGACTTGGACAGGCCGATCAGCCCCAGCATTTT. It yields the protein CATSAGLGQADQPQHF. This chain links TRBV24-1 with TRBJ1-5, with 7 positions matching TRBD1. CDR1 and CDR2 from the germline V gene are KGHDR and SFDVKD. The CDR3 totals 16 residues. Losses at the gene ends were 5 bases for V and 5 bases for J; bases not matched to a gene: 11.

This clone was counted a few times. The gene calls are TRBV24-1 and TRBJ1-2, with 10 bases lining up with TRBD1. The J segment lost 8 bases and the V segment lost 4 bases, leaving 9 bases of the junction unmatched. The CDR3 sequence is 15 residues long. Germline V lookup: CDR1 KGHDR, CDR2 SFDVKD. CDR3 protein: CATSDQDRGLEGYTF. CDR3 coding DNA: TGTGCCACCAGTGACCAGGACAGGGGGTTAGAGGGCTACACCTTC.

Only a few counts were recorded for this clone. The rearrangement links TRBV5-6 to TRBJ2-7; a weak D match, TRBD1 (6 bases). The CDR3 consists of 15 residues. Germline V gives CDR1 SGHDT, CDR2 YYEEEE. V was trimmed by 0 bases and J by 3 bases, leaving 13 bases between them. The CDR3 here is CASSLGQGPFYEQYF. DNA of the CDR3: TGTGCCAGCAGCTTGGGGCAGGGGCCCTTCTACGAGCAGTACTTC. Full variable domain (rest looked up from reference TRBV5-6 and TRBJ2-7): DAGVTQSPTHLIKTRGQQVTLRCSPKSGHDTVSWYQQALGQGPQFIFQYYEEEERQRGNFPDRFSGHQFPNYSSELNVNALLLGDSALYLCASSLGQGPFYEQYFGPGTRLTVT.

The chain recombines TRBV28 with TRBJ1-5, with TRBD1 identical over 11 bases. Germline loops: CDR1 MDHEN, CDR2 SYDVKM. The J segment lost 6 bases and the V segment lost 5 bases, leaving 3 bases of the junction unmatched. The CDR3 totals 14 residues. CDR3 sequence: CASSGQGAGQPQHF. The CDR3 region has the DNA TGTGCCAGCAGTGGACAGGGGGCGGGTCAGCCCCAGCATTTT. Variable domain in full (rest from reference TRBV28 and TRBJ1-5): DVKVTQSSRYLVKRTGEKVFLECVQDMDHENMFWYRQDPGLGLRLIYFSYDVKMKEKGDIPEGYSVSREKKERFSLILESASTNQTSMYLCASSGQGAGQPQHFGDGTRLSIL.

This clone was found once. The chain has TRBV19 and TRBJ2-1, with 14 bases aligning to TRBD2. The CDR3 covers 17 residues. Germline V gene data show CDR1 as LNHDA and CDR2 as SQIVND (reference sequence). J was trimmed by 6 bases and V by 3 bases; bases with no gene match: 7. This chain's CDR3 is CASSIGLTSGRANEQFF. Here the CDR3 DNA reads TGTGCCAGTAGTATCGGACTGACTAGCGGGAGGGCCAATGAGCAGTTCTTC.

The rearrangement links TRBV18 to TRBJ2-1; 7 nucleotides line up with TRBD2. The CDR3 runs 18 residues. V shed 3 bases, J shed 5 bases, and the junction held 16 bases outside the gene matches. The germline CDR1 and CDR2 sequences are KGHSH and LQKENI. The CDR3: CASSPDAGALTPHNEQFF. As DNA, the CDR3 is TGTGCCAGCTCACCCGATGCGGGAGCCCTAACTCCCCACAATGAGCAGTTCTTC.

The chain recombines TRBV12-3 or TRBV12-4 with TRBJ1-1; no clear D. The CDR3 runs 11 residues. V was clipped by 2 bases and J by 7 bases, with 5 bases between them. The CDR3 sequence is CASSLRGEAFF. CDR3 in DNA: TGTGCCAGCAGTTTACGCGGTGAAGCTTTCTTT.

Within the sample, this clone is medium-sized (0.01 to 0.1%). This rearrangement joins TRBV20-1 to TRBJ2-7, with D maybe TRBD1 (5 bases). Trimming took off 3 bases at V and 0 bases at J, with 6 bases between the two ends. This CDR3 is 12 amino acids long. Germline V lookup: CDR1 DFQATT, CDR2 SNEGSKA (reference sequence). CDR3 DNA sequence: TGCAGTGCTAGTACAGGCTCCTACGAGCAGTACTTC. Its protein product is CSASTGSYEQYF.

The rearrangement uses TRBV30 and TRBJ2-4; 7 nucleotides match TRBD1. The CDR3 length is 16 residues. Germline trimming cut 0 bases from V and 1 base from J; bases unmatched to any gene: 6. Germline V CDR1 and CDR2: GTSNPN, SVGIG (reference sequence). The CDR3 reads CAWSVQGRGAKNIQYF. CDR3 DNA sequence: TGTGCCTGGAGTGTACAGGGCAGGGGGGCCAAAAACATTCAGTACTTC.